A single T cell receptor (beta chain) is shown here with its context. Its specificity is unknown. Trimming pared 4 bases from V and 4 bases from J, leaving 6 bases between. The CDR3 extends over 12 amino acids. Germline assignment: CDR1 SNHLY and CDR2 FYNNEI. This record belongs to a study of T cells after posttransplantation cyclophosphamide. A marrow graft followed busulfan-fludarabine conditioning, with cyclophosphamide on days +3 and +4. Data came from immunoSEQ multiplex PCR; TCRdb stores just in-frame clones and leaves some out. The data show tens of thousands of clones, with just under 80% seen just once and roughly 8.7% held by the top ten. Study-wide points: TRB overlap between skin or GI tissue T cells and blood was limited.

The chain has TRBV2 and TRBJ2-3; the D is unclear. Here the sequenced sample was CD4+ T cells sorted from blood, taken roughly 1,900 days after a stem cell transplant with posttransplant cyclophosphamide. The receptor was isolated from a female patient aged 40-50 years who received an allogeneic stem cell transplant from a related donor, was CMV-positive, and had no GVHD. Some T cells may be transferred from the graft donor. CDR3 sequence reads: CASSAVPDTQYF. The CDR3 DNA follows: TGTGCCAGCAGTGCAGTCCCAGATACGCAGTATTTT.